The sequence of this T cell receptor beta chain was determined in a study of CD8 T cells in Susac syndrome. The length of the CDR3 is 13 residues. Trimming stripped 8 bases from V and 3 bases from J, with 14 bases between. Germline CDR1 DFQATT, CDR2 SNEGSKA (reference sequence). Random-hexamer reverse transcription was applied to about 0.5 to 1 ug RNA. The amplification used immunoSEQ multiplex PCR on TCR beta CDR3; it spanned 54 Vbeta and 13 Jbeta. Each CDR3 protein is one row after TCRdb ran MiXCR on the immunoSEQ multiplex PCR reads. The sample carries about 120,000 distinct CDR3 sequences, under 96% recorded once.

Sequencing was performed on CD4+ T cells from PBMCs. This sequence was found in a human donor with Susac syndrome. V is TRBV20-1 and J is TRBJ2-1; D may be TRBD1 (6 bases). This CDR3 reads CSNERGSYNEQFF. For the CDR3, the DNA is TGCAGTAACGAGAGGGGGAGCTACAATGAGCAGTTCTTC.